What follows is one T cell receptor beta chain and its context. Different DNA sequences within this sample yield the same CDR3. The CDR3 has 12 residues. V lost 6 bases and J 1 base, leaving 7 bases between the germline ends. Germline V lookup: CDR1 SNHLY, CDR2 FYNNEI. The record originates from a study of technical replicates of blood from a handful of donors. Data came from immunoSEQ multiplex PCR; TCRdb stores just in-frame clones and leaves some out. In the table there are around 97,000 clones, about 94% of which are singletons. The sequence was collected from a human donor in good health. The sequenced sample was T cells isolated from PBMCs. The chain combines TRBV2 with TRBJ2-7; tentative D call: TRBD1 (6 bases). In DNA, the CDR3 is TGTGCCAGCAGAGGGGGTTCCTACGAGCAGTACTTC. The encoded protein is CASRGGSYEQYF. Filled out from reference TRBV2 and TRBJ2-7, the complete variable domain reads EPEVTQTPSHQVTQMGQEVILRCVPISNHLYFYWYRQILGQKVEFLVSFYNNEISEKSEIFDDQFSVERPDGSNFTLKIRSTKLEDSAMYFCASRGGSYEQYFGPGTRLTVT.